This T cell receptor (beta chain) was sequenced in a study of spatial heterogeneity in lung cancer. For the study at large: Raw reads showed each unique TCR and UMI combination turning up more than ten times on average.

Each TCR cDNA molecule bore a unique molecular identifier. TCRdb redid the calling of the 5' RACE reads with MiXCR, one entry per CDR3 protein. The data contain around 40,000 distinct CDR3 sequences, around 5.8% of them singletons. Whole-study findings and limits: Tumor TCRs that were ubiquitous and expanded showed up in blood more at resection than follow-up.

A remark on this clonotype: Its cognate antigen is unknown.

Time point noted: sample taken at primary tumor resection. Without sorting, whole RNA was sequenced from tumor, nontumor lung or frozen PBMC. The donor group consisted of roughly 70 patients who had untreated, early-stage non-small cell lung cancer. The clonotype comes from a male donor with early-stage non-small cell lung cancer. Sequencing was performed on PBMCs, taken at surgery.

The CDR3 here is CASSWSRAERTGELFF. DNA of the CDR3: TGTGCCAGCAGTTGGTCGAGGGCGGAGAGGACCGGGGAGCTGTTTTTT. This chain connects TRBV6-2 or TRBV6-3 to TRBJ2-2; tentatively, D is TRBD2 (5 bases). CDR3 size: 16 residues. Germline-derived CDR1 and CDR2 are MNHEY and SVGEGT. The V and J ends lost 4 bases and 5 bases respectively, with 17 bases between them.